Below, 10 T cell receptor beta chains from the same sample are listed, as sequenced in a study of cytomegalovirus exposure and HLA in healthy donors (dated by TCRdb to the late 2010s). Libraries were constructed by the immunoSEQ multiplex PCR assay. The multiplex PCR relied on a mix of 60 forward primers for TCR Vbeta segments and 13 reverse primers for TCR Jbeta segments. Sourced from immuneACCESS, this table was stored by TCRdb with only in-frame sequences that have V and J called. A share of the clones is absent; for the studies checked, an unresolved V gene accounts for under half, and the remainder has no known explanation. A total of approximately 170,000 clones appear in this sample, around three quarters of them only once. 1% of the sample rests with the top ten. The sample consisted of PBMCs. These receptor sequences come from a middle-aged woman in good health and CMV-seronegative.

This clone was seen a few times. This rearrangement joins TRBV30 to TRBJ2-7; 7 bases fit TRBD2. CDR3 length: 14 amino acids. J gave up 3 bases and V 4 bases, and 9 bases lay outside the gene matches. From germline, CDR1 is GTSNPN and CDR2 SVGIG (reference sequence). The CDR3 sequence is CAWTRLAEFYEQYF. As DNA, the CDR3 is TGTGCCTGGACTCGGCTAGCGGAGTTCTACGAGCAGTACTTC. Looking up the rest from reference TRBV30 and TRBJ2-7 gives the full variable domain: SQTIHQWPATLVQPVGSPLSLECTVEGTSNPNLYWYRQAAGRGLQLLFYSVGIGQISSEVPQNLSASRPQDRQFILSSKKLLLSDSGFYLCAWTRLAEFYEQYFGPGTRLTVT.

V usage is TRBV28 and J usage is TRBJ2-3, with D perhaps TRBD2 (5 bases). This CDR3 has 16 amino acids. Germline CDR1 reads MDHEN; CDR2 reads SYDVKM. With 8 bases removed from V and 0 bases from J, the gap between germline ends came to 18 bases. The CDR3 protein is CASWPLSGTSTDTQYF. The CDR3 bases are TGTGCCAGCTGGCCCCTGAGCGGTACTAGCACAGATACGCAGTATTTT.

CDR3 sequence: CASSLSLGDPPEQYF. Written as DNA, the CDR3 is TGTGCCAGCAGCTTGTCCTTGGGCGACCCTCCTGAGCAGTACTTC. The V and J genes are TRBV5-4 and TRBJ2-7; D unresolved. This CDR3 has 15 amino acids. V lost 1 base and J 7 bases, leaving 18 bases between the germline ends. CDR1 SGHNT and CDR2 YYREEE come from the germline V gene (reference sequence).

This clone has only a few counts. The J gene is TRBJ2-5, the V gene TRBV10-3, with 8 nucleotides matching TRBD1. Trimming removed 6 bases from V and 2 bases from J; junction bases left unmatched: 2. The CDR3 spans 13 residues. The germline CDR1 and CDR2 sequences are ENHRY and SYGVKD. The CDR3 loop is CAISNRGQETQYF. The CDR3 DNA is TGTGCCATCAGCAACAGGGGGCAAGAGACCCAGTACTTC.

The CDR3 nucleotides read TGCGCCAGCAGCCTGACAGGGGTGGTTACTGAAGCTTTCTTT. Protein: CASSLTGVVTEAFF. J is TRBJ1-1 and V is TRBV5-1; 8 nucleotides line up with TRBD1. Germline CDR1 SGHRS, CDR2 YFSETQ. The V gene end was trimmed by 4 bases and the J gene end by 5 bases; junction bases not matched to a gene: 7. The length of the CDR3 is 14 residues.

The chain combines TRBV19 with TRBJ2-3, with D possibly TRBD1 on 6 matching bases. V was pared by 2 bases and J by 8 bases, with 14 bases between. Germline lookup yields CDR1 LNHDA and CDR2 SQIVND (reference sequence). The CDR3 is 14 amino acids. CDR3 nucleotides: TGTGCCAGTAGTATAAATACCAGAGGGGGTACGCAGTATTTT. Protein product: CASSINTRGGTQYF.

This clone was counted between two and nine times. V and J are TRBV28 and TRBJ2-3; 10 nucleotides line up with TRBD1. The CDR3 sequence is 17 residues long. Germline loops: CDR1 MDHEN, CDR2 SYDVKM. V lost 6 bases, J lost 2 bases, and 11 bases stayed unmatched. The CDR3 here is CASSVTAGTGVTDTQYF. Here the CDR3 DNA reads TGTGCCAGCAGCGTCACAGCCGGGACAGGGGTCACAGATACGCAGTATTTT. Combining the CDR3 with reference TRBV28 and TRBJ2-3 gives the whole variable domain DVKVTQSSRYLVKRTGEKVFLECVQDMDHENMFWYRQDPGLGLRLIYFSYDVKMKEKGDIPEGYSVSREKKERFSLILESASTNQTSMYLCASSVTAGTGVTDTQYFGPGTRLTVL.

The chain recombines TRBV7-9 with TRBJ2-1; 7 bases are a match to TRBD2. Trimming took 1 base from V and 9 from J; bases not matched to a gene: 3. The germline CDR1 and CDR2 sequences are SEHNR and FQNEAQ (reference sequence). The CDR3 runs to 13 residues. The CDR3 DNA follows: TGTGCCAGCAGCTTAGGGACTAGTTGTGAGCAGTTCTTC. Translated: CASSLGTSCEQFF.

This chain joins TRBV27 and TRBJ1-1, with 9 bases lining up with TRBD1. From germline, CDR1 is MNHEY and CDR2 SMNVEV (reference sequence). The J segment lost 1 base and the V segment lost 6 bases, leaving 9 bases of the junction unmatched. CDR3 size: 16 residues. CDR3 protein: CASSKQGARANTEAFF. The CDR3 DNA reads TGTGCCAGCAGCAAACAGGGGGCGCGGGCGAACACTGAAGCTTTCTTT.

The gene calls are TRBV5-4 and TRBJ2-1; a weak D match, TRBD2 (6 bases). Germline V CDR1 and CDR2: SGHNT, YYREEE (reference sequence). The CDR3 is 13 amino acids. V gave up 1 base and J gave up 8 bases, with 10 bases separating them. DNA for the CDR3: TGTGCCAGCAGCTTGTATTCGGGGGATGAGCAGTTCTTC. This gives the protein CASSLYSGDEQFF.